This TCR beta chain was obtained from a study of control samples from healthy donors and cancer patients. Sequencing used immunoSEQ multiplex PCR; TCRdb keeps in-frame clones, though not all of them. This repertoire shows under 200,000 clones, about 94% found once; its top ten account for over 6.5%. CDR1 and CDR2 (germline): MNHEY, SVGEGT. V gave up 6 bases and J gave up 12 bases, with 18 bases separating them. This CDR3 comprises 13 residues. Material for sequencing was blood. The rearrangement links TRBV6-2 or TRBV6-3 to TRBJ1-5; D is uncertain. The source is a woman between 40 and 50 years old in good health. The CDR3 region is CASSSTGVISQHF. CDR3 in DNA: TGTGCCAGCAGCTCAACCGGAGTCATCAGCCAGCATTTT.